A single sample gave rise to the 23 T cell receptor beta chains below, sequenced in a study of blood T cells in healthy people across ages. For the second PCR, which ran for roughly 6 to 11 cycles, a sample-barcoded 5' primer and a J-beta primer mix were used. TCRdb independently ran MiXCR on the 5' RACE reads; one entry per CDR3 protein. The sample yields around 1,000,000 distinct CDR3 sequences, under 30% seen once. The same sample was also used in a study of T cells of mothers and their children.

Sequencing input: blood. Receptors originate from a girl aged 2-10 years in good health.

This clonotype appeared a few times. The genes are TRBV12-3 or TRBV12-4 and TRBJ2-5; 11 bases are a match to TRBD2. The CDR3 has 16 amino acids. The V and J ends lost 4 bases and 5 bases, in that order; junction bases with no gene match: 9. CDR3 DNA sequence: TGTGCCAGCAGTTCGCAACTAGCGGGAGTTGGGGAGACCCAGTACTTC. Protein sequence: CASSSQLAGVGETQYF.

This clonotype has a handful of counts. An end of the junction does not agree with germline; a read error may underlie this. This CDR3 reads CASSTGTNEKLLF. The CDR3 DNA reads TGTGCCAGCAGCACAGGGACGAATGAAAAACTGCTTTTT. This rearrangement joins TRBV12-3 or TRBV12-4 to TRBJ1-4, with a tentative D call TRBD1 (6 bases). There are 13 residues in the CDR3.

This clonotype was seen more than once but under ten times. The J gene is TRBJ2-3, the V gene TRBV7-3; the D gene is possibly TRBD2 (6 bases). With 3 bases removed from V and 0 bases from J, the gap between germline ends came to 19 bases. From germline, CDR1 is SGHTA and CDR2 FQGTGA. The CDR3 has 18 residues. DNA for the CDR3: TGTGCCAGCAGCTTGGGCGGGACCGGATATCCTAGCACAGATACGCAGTATTTT. It translates to CASSLGGTGYPSTDTQYF.

This clonotype was found a few times. The gene calls are TRBV19 and TRBJ1-5; D might be TRBD1 (6 bases). The V gene lost 10 bases and the J gene lost 7 bases, with 26 bases spanning the gap. CDR1 and CDR2 from the germline V gene are LNHDA and SQIVND (reference sequence). CDR3 length equals 16 residues. The CDR3 spells CATHVIGEGGGQPQHF. The CDR3 DNA follows: TGTGCCACACACGTAATCGGGGAAGGGGGTGGACAGCCCCAGCATTTT.

The chain carries TRBV3-1 and TRBJ1-1; 7 positions match TRBD1. Germline-derived CDR1 and CDR2 are LGHDT and YNNKEL (reference sequence). The CDR3 is made up of 12 amino acids. V lost 4 bases and J lost 10; bases outside the gene matches: 6. CDR3 region: CASSLAGGVAFF. CDR3 nucleotide sequence: TGTGCCAGCAGCCTTGCAGGGGGGGTAGCTTTCTTT.

The V and J genes are TRBV5-1 and TRBJ1-1; D not certain. V lost 0 bases, J lost 5 bases, and 8 bases lay in between. The germline CDR1 and CDR2 sequences are SGHRS and YFSETQ. CDR3 length: 13 residues. CDR3 protein: CASSLAAATEAFF. For the CDR3, the DNA is TGCGCCAGCAGCTTGGCCGCGGCGACTGAAGCTTTCTTT.

The rearrangement uses TRBV7-6 and TRBJ2-2; TRBD1 aligns across 11 bases. The V segment lost 8 bases and the J segment 3 bases; nucleotides outside the gene matches: 5. The CDR3 consists of 15 residues. Germline values: CDR1 SGHVS, CDR2 FNYEAQ. CDR3 loop: CASRGQGVDTGELFF. The DNA for the CDR3 is TGTGCCAGCCGGGGACAGGGGGTGGACACCGGGGAGCTGTTTTTT. Looking up the rest from reference TRBV7-6 and TRBJ2-2 gives the full variable domain: GAGVSQSPRYKVTKRGQDVALRCDPISGHVSLYWYRQALGQGPEFLTYFNYEAQQDKSGLPNDRFSAERPEGSISTLTIQRTEQRDSAMYRCASRGQGVDTGELFFGEGSRLTVL.

In this sample, this clonotype turned up a few times. V gene TRBV20-1 combines with J gene TRBJ2-5, with D possibly TRBD2 on 7 matching bases. CDR3 length equals 13 residues. Germline V gene lookup returns CDR1 DFQATT and CDR2 SNEGSKA (reference sequence). Trimming took off 6 bases at V and 3 bases at J, with 14 bases between the two ends. The CDR3 DNA reads TGCAGTGCGAAGAGAGGGGGGGAAGAGACCCAGTACTTC. Translating it yields CSAKRGGEETQYF.

The chain uses TRBV21-1 and TRBJ2-5; the D call of TRBD2 is as the table states it, not checked on the DNA. TRBV21-1 is tagged as a pseudogene. CDR3 length: 13 residues. DNA for the CDR3: TGTGCCAGCAGCAACCCTCTCACGGAGACCCAGTACTTC. Amino acids: CASSNPLTETQYF.

The chain recombines TRBV7-2 with TRBJ2-7; D is ambiguous. This CDR3 has 13 residues. From germline, CDR1 is SGHTA and CDR2 FQGNSA. Trimming shortened V by 0 bases and J by 7 bases, and 10 bases separated the two germline ends. The CDR3 DNA sequence: TGTGCCAGCAGCTTAGCCACCTTGCGGGAGCAGTACTTC. The encoded protein is CASSLATLREQYF.

This clonotype showed up just a few times. This sequence joins TRBV12-3 or TRBV12-4 and TRBJ2-5; D uncertain. The CDR3 is made up of 14 amino acids. The ends were cut back, 5 bases at V and 4 bases at J, with 14 bases in the middle. The DNA for the CDR3 is TGTGCCAGCAGTCCTGACGAGGATCGAGAGACCCAGTACTTC. It codes for CASSPDEDRETQYF.

This clonotype has a handful of counts. The chain couples TRBV20-1 to TRBJ2-5; TRBD2 might be the D (6 bases). Germline V gives CDR1 DFQATT, CDR2 SNEGSKA (reference sequence). The CDR3 contains 12 residues. V lost 3 bases, J lost 1 base, and 6 bases lay in between. In nucleotides, the CDR3 is TGCAGTGCTAGGACTAGCCAAGAGACCCAGTACTTC. It codes for CSARTSQETQYF.

The rearrangement uses TRBV6-1 and TRBJ2-1; D perhaps matches TRBD2 (5 bases). V was clipped by 2 bases and J by 7 bases, with 18 bases between them. Germline loops: CDR1 MNHNS, CDR2 SASEGT. The length of the CDR3 is 16 residues. The CDR3 spells CASSEPGSTIGNEQFF. DNA for the CDR3: TGTGCCAGCAGTGAACCGGGGAGTACAATTGGGAATGAGCAGTTCTTC.

In this sample, this clonotype turned up a few times. The gene calls are TRBV4-1 and TRBJ2-1; unclear D gene. Trimming pared 2 bases from V and 0 bases from J, leaving 14 bases between. CDR3 size: 17 residues. The germline gives CDR1 MGHRA, CDR2 YSYEKL. CDR3 DNA: TGCGCCAGCAGCCAAATGGTTTCCACGATCTCCTACAATGAGCAGTTCTTC. It specifies CASSQMVSTISYNEQFF.

The chain recombines TRBV2 with TRBJ2-1, with 10 bases lining up with TRBD2. Near its end, the DNA agrees better with TRBJ2-5, so the J call may be wrong. The germline CDR1 and CDR2 sequences are SNHLY and FYNNEI. The CDR3 totals 15 residues. In nucleotides, the CDR3 is TGTGCCAGCAGGAAAGCGGGGGGGCCGTGGGAGACCCAGTACTTC. It encodes CASRKAGGPWETQYF.

The chain joins TRBV29-1 to TRBJ2-2; TRBD1 matches 8 bases. The CDR3 loop spans 12 amino acids. The junction had 3 bases not matched to a gene; V was cut back by 7 bases and J by 5 bases. Germline-derived CDR1 and CDR2 are SQVTM and ANQGSEA. DNA for the CDR3: TGCAGCGCGACAGGGGTAACCGGGGAGCTGTTTTTT. This sequence encodes CSATGVTGELFF.

The chain uses TRBV28 and TRBJ2-3, with D unresolved. V lost 3 bases and J lost 0, with 10 bases in between. In germline, CDR1 is MDHEN, CDR2 SYDVKM. The CDR3 has 15 amino acids. CDR3 sequence reads: CASSFPRSSTDTQYF. The DNA for the CDR3 is TGTGCCAGCAGTTTTCCCCGGTCGAGCACAGATACGCAGTATTTT.

The chain couples TRBV9 to TRBJ2-5; possibly TRBD2 for D (5 bases). Judging by the DNA end, TRBJ2-1 fits better; the J call may be wrong. CDR3 length: 12 residues. The germline CDR1 and CDR2 sequences are SGDLS and YYNGEE. The CDR3 region is CASSVEGSVQFF. CDR3 sequence (DNA): TGTGCCAGCAGCGTAGAGGGTAGCGTGCAGTTCTTC.

This clonotype was counted only a few times. The V gene is TRBV11-2, the J gene TRBJ1-2; 12 nucleotides align to TRBD1. The V gene's germline CDR1 is SGHAT and CDR2 FQNNGV. The trim removed 1 base at V and 7 bases at J, leaving 7 bases unmatched. This CDR3 has 16 residues. The CDR3 region is CASSLGWGQGAGGYTF. The CDR3, as DNA: TGTGCCAGCAGCTTAGGGTGGGGACAGGGGGCCGGTGGCTACACCTTC.

This clonotype was counted a few times. This chain links TRBV4-1 with TRBJ2-7; possible D gene TRBD1, 6 bases. CDR3 size: 15 residues. The V end lost 0 bases, the J end lost 5 bases, and 14 bases lay between the germline ends. Germline V gene lookup returns CDR1 MGHRA and CDR2 YSYEKL. The CDR3 is CASSQEDRLVDEQYF. CDR3 coding DNA: TGCGCCAGCAGCCAAGAAGACAGGTTGGTTGACGAGCAGTACTTC.

This clonotype has just a few counts. V usage is TRBV7-9 and J usage is TRBJ2-1, with D unresolved. This CDR3 region has 13 residues. Trimming removed 1 base from V and 8 bases from J, with 9 bases in between. Germline CDR1 reads SEHNR; CDR2 reads FQNEAQ (reference sequence). Here the CDR3 reads CASSLEPTYEQFF. The CDR3 DNA sequence: TGTGCCAGCAGCTTAGAACCCACGTATGAGCAGTTCTTC.

This chain connects TRBV29-1 to TRBJ2-5; no clear D. Looked up from germline, CDR1 is SQVTM and CDR2 is ANQGSEA. V gave up 2 bases and J gave up 3 bases, with 7 bases separating them. The CDR3 spans 12 residues. The CDR3 is CSVETEEETQYF. CDR3 DNA: TGCAGCGTTGAAACAGAGGAAGAGACCCAGTACTTC.

This clonotype was seen a handful of times. The CDR3 bases are TGCAGCACGATGGGCCCTGGGGCCAACGTCCTGACTTTC. The encoded protein is CSTMGPGANVLTF. The rearrangement links TRBV29-1 to TRBJ2-6; no firm D call. Trimming took 8 bases from V and 2 from J, leaving 10 bases between them. Looked up from germline, CDR1 is SQVTM and CDR2 is ANQGSEA. The CDR3 sequence is 13 residues long.